The following is a T cell receptor (beta chain) sequence with its context. The read gets to within 3 residues of the CDR3 end, and the germline J gene fills in the rest. CDR3 size: 10 residues. Germline V gene lookup returns CDR1 DFQATT and CDR2 SNEGSKA (reference sequence). V was pared by 5 bases and J by 2 bases, with 3 bases between. TCR beta CDR3 amplified by multiplex PCR from approximately 1,200 ng genomic DNA. Profiled with immunoSEQ multiplex PCR; TCRdb holds only in-frame clones, not every one. This sample's clone table lists around 19,000 clones. This sample is part of a study of T cells in women clearing cervical HPV infection. Study summary: Cases: HPV16-related CIN3 or worse on histology, 2 invasive cancers.

The chain couples TRBV20-1 to TRBJ2-5; no clear D. The specimen was blood buffy coat. This TCR was sampled from a woman between 18 and 75 years old with a cervical HPV16 infection that either progressed to CIN3+ or cleared (not recorded which). The CDR3 reads CSALQETQYF. The DNA read from the CDR3 is TGCAGTGCTCTACAAGAGACC.